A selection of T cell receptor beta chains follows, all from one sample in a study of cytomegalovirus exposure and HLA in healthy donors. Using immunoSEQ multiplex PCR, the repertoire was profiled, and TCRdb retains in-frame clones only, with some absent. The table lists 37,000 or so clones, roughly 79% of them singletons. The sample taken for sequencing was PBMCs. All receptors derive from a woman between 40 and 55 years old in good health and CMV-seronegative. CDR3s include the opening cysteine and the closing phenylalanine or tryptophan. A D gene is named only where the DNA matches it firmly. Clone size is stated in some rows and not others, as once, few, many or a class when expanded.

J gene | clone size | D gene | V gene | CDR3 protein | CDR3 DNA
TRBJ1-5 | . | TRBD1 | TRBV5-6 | CASSLWDRDQPQHF | TGTGCCAGCAGCTTGTGGGACAGAGATCAGCCCCAGCATTTT
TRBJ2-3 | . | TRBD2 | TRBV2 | CASRERGTAQYF | TGTGCCAGCAGGGAGCGGGGCACGGCGCAGTATTTT
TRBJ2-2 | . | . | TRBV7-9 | CASSTPPGIGNTGELFF | TGTGCCAGCAGCACCCCCCCCGGGATAGGAAACACCGGGGAGCTGTTTTTT
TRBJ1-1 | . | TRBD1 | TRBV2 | CASSEIQGASGAFF | TGTGCCAGCAGTGAGATACAGGGGGCCTCTGGAGCTTTCTTT
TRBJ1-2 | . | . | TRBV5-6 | CASSLLGPEIYGYTF | TGTGCCAGCAGCTTGTTGGGGCCGGAGATCTATGGCTACACCTTC
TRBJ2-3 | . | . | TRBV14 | CASSQEIGVATDTQYF | TGTGCCAGCAGCCAAGAGATAGGAGTAGCAACAGATACGCAGTATTTT
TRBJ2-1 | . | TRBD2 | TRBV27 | CASSSPGTSGGNEQFF | TGTGCCAGCAGTTCCCCCGGGACTAGCGGGGGTAATGAGCAGTTCTTC
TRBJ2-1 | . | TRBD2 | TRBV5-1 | CASSLRGGGLVYNEQFF | TGCGCCAGCAGCCTCCGGGGGGGCGGTCTGGTCTACAATGAGCAGTTCTTC
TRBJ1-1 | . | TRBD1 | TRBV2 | CASTQVQGANTEAFF | TGTGCCAGCACCCAAGTCCAGGGGGCTAACACTGAAGCTTTCTTT
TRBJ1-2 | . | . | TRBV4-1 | CASSQAGQGINYGYTF | TGCGCCAGCAGCCAAGCCGGTCAGGGGATTAACTATGGCTACACCTTC
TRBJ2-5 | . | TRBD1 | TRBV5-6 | CASNLQGGQETQYF | TGTGCCAGCAACTTACAGGGGGGCCAAGAGACCCAGTACTTC
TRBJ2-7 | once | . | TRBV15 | CATSRVTTDYEQYF | TGTGCCACCAGCAGAGTTACTACGGATTACGAGCAGTACTTC
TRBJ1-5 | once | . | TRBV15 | CATSRELRSGGGNQPQHF | TGTGCCACCAGCAGAGAATTAAGGTCCGGAGGGGGCAATCAGCCCCAGCATTTT
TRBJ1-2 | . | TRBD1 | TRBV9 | CASSDGTVYGYTF | TGTGCCAGCAGCGACGGGACAGTTTATGGCTACACCTTC
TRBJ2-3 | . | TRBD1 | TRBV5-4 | CASSQTGLGTDTQYF | TGTGCCAGCAGCCAGACAGGGTTAGGTACAGATACGCAGTATTTT
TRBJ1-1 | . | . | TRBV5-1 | CASSLASMNTEAFF | TGCGCCAGCAGCTTGGCCAGTATGAACACTGAAGCTTTCTTT
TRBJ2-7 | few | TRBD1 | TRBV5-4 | CASSPLSGTGRPYF | TGTGCCAGCAGCCCCTTAAGTGGGACAGGGAGACCGTACTTC
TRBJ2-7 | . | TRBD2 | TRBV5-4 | CASSSPSGGDEQYF | TGTGCCAGCAGCTCACCTAGCGGGGGGGATGAGCAGTACTTC
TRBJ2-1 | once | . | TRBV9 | CASSVEGVSYNEQFF | TGTGCCAGCAGCGTAGAAGGAGTTTCCTACAATGAGCAGTTCTTC
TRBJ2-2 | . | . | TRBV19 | CASRAGAGPNTGELFF | TGTGCCAGTAGGGCCGGCGCGGGGCCGAACACCGGGGAGCTGTTTTTT
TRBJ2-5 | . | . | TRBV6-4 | CASSPTESETQYF | TGTGCCAGCAGTCCGACGGAGAGCGAGACCCAGTACTTC
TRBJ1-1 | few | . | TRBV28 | CASGGLNTEAFF | TGTGCCAGTGGGGGCTTGAACACTGAAGCTTTCTTT
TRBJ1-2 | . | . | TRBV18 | CASSPGGHPNYGYTF | TGTGCCAGCTCACCGGGAGGACACCCCAACTATGGCTACACCTTC
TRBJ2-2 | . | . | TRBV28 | CASSFRIHGRTGELFF | TGTGCCAGCAGTTTTAGGATCCATGGGAGAACCGGGGAGCTGTTTTTT
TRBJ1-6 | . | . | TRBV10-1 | CANPKQESVSNSPLHF | TGCGCCAACCCAAAACAGGAGTCCGTCAGTAATTCACCCCTCCACTTT
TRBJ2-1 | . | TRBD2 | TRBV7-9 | CASSEEGSGGNYNEQFF | TGTGCCAGCAGCGAGGAAGGTAGCGGGGGGAACTACAATGAGCAGTTCTTC
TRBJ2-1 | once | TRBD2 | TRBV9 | CASSGGGGTYNEQFF | TGTGCCAGCAGCGGCGGCGGGGGTACCTACAATGAGCAGTTCTTC
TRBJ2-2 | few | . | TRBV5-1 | CASSFRQDFNTGELFF | TGCGCCAGCAGCTTTCGTCAGGACTTTAACACCGGGGAGCTGTTTTTT
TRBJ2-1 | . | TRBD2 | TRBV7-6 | CASSLAASGDYNEQFF | TGTGCCAGCAGCTTAGCGGCTAGCGGGGACTACAATGAGCAGTTCTTC
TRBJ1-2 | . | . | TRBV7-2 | CASTHPGYGYTF | TGTGCCAGCACCCACCCCGGCTATGGCTACACCTTC
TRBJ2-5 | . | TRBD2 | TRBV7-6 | CASSSAGTSGIGRQTQYF | TGTGCCAGCAGCTCCGCCGGGACTAGCGGGATAGGTCGGCAGACCCAGTACTTC
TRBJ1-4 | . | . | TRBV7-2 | CASSLARGGNEKLFF | TGTGCCAGCAGCTTAGCTCGCGGAGGTAATGAAAAACTGTTTTTT
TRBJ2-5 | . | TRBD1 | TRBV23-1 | CASSLDRVSYF | TGCGCCAGCAGTCTTGACAGGGTCTCTTACTTC
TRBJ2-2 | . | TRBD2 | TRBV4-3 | CASSPWTSENTGELFF | TGCGCCAGCAGCCCATGGACTAGCGAGAACACCGGGGAGCTGTTTTTT
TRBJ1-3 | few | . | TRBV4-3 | CASSQTTTPSSGNTIYF | TGCGCCAGCAGCCAGACGACGACTCCAAGCTCTGGAAACACCATATATTTT